This TCR beta chain appears in the sequencing data of a study of cytomegalovirus exposure and HLA in healthy donors. PCR was performed using 60 Vbeta and 13 Jbeta primers. TCRdb's table, derived via immunoSEQ multiplex PCR, lists solely in-frame clones and lacks some. Among under 200,000 clones listed, 75% to 85% were seen once. Broader study findings: Rare sequences made up most TCRs, while some public TCRs were found in many donors.

This CDR3 contains 15 residues. V lost 0 bases, J lost 9 bases, and 8 bases stayed unmatched. Germline V CDR1 and CDR2: SEHNR, FQNEAQ (reference sequence). Of note for this clone: Its antigen is as yet unknown.

The origin of this receptor is a woman aged 45-59 years in good health and CMV-seronegative. Sequenced input: PBMCs. This chain joins TRBV7-9 and TRBJ2-1, with TRBD2 matching 7 bases. The CDR3 sequence is CASSLAGGPVGEQFF. The CDR3 DNA follows: TGTGCCAGCAGCTTAGCGGGAGGGCCGGTCGGTGAGCAGTTCTTC.